The clone carrying this TCR beta chain was detected ten times or more. The CDR3 is made up of 14 amino acids. The germline V gene encodes CDR1 SQVTM and CDR2 ANQGSEA. After removal of 5 bases from V and 5 bases from J, the junction contained 8 bases not matched to a gene. The authors obtained PBMCs from 10 ml of fresh peripheral blood. The data originate from a study of T cells in Graves' hyperthyroidism and ophthalmopathy. TCR beta CDR3 region amplification was performed from RNA transcripts. When the TCR CDR3 underwent first-round RT-PCR, the HTBI primer set was used. One entry per CDR3 protein, called by TCRdb with MiXCR from the multiplex PCR reads. Of about 360,000 distinct CDR3 sequences in the sample, around 13% are singletons; the top ten hold about 9.1%.

The material sequenced was blood. The clonotype was recovered from a young woman with Graves' hyperthyroidism. This chain uses TRBV29-1 with TRBJ2-5; 10 positions agree with TRBD1. CDR3 coding DNA: TGCAGCGTTACCGGGACAGGGGTAATGGAGACCCAGTACTTC. Protein sequence: CSVTGTGVMETQYF.